The rows below give T cell receptor beta chains drawn from one sample of a study of blood T cell repertoires in COVID-19. Assay used: immunoSEQ multiplex PCR; TCRdb lists only in-frame clones, some missing. The table shows approximately 220,000 clones, with approximately 83% occurring only once. Sequenced material: PBMCs or T cells enriched from blood (not recorded which). These receptors came from a woman aged 35 to 49 with acute COVID-19. Both conserved end residues are part of each CDR3. A D gene is named only where the DNA matches it firmly. Size tells how often a clone was seen (once, few, many) or the class of an expanded clone, and some rows leave it out.

TRBV4-3	few	TRBJ2-3	NA	TGCGCCAGCAGCCAAGACGTCGAGACGGGGGTAGATACGCAGTATTTT	CASSQDVETGVDTQYF
TRBV5-1	NA	TRBJ1-1	NA	TGCGCCAGCAGCTTGGGAGGAGGGGAGTTGGCTGAAGCTTTCTTT	CASSLGGGELAEAFF
TRBV28	NA	TRBJ2-7	TRBD1	TGTGCCAGCAGCGGACCCGGGACAGGCTCCTACGAGCAGTACTTC	CASSGPGTGSYEQYF
TRBV27	NA	TRBJ2-5	NA	TGTGCCAGCAGTACCTCAGCGCACCAAGAGACCCAGTACTTC	CASSTSAHQETQYF
TRBV7-6	NA	TRBJ2-7	NA	TGTGCCAGCGGGCCTTACGAGCAGTACTTC	CASGPYEQYF
TRBV5-1	NA	TRBJ1-6	NA	TGCGCCAGCAAGGACAGATCTGATTCACCCCTCCACTTT	CASKDRSDSPLHF
TRBV7-3	once	TRBJ2-1	TRBD1	TGTGCCAGCAGCCCGACTCCGGGGTGGGGGGACAGGGTCCACAATGAGCAGTTCTTC	CASSPTPGWGDRVHNEQFF
TRBV5-4	NA	TRBJ1-2	TRBD1	TGTGCCAGCAGCTTGGGAGGGGGCATTAATCCTAACTATGGCTACACCTTC	CASSLGGGINPNYGYTF
TRBV2	NA	TRBJ1-2	TRBD1	TGTGCCAGCAGTAAGGGGGCACTTAACTATGGCTACACCTTC	CASSKGALNYGYTF
TRBV24-1	NA	TRBJ2-1	TRBD2	TGTGCCACCAGTGACTTCGCGGGGGGGCGGAGTGAGCAGTTCTTC	CATSDFAGGRSEQFF
TRBV18	NA	TRBJ1-6	NA	TGTGCCAGCTCACCGGGACTGACAATGTCACCCCTCCACTTT	CASSPGLTMSPLHF
TRBV7-9	NA	TRBJ1-2	NA	TGTGCCAGCAGCTTAAGGTTTGGCGGTTCTGACTATGGCTACACCTTC	CASSLRFGGSDYGYTF
TRBV11-3	NA	TRBJ1-1	TRBD1	TGTGCCAGCAGCCACGGGACAGGCCGTAGGGCTTTCTTT	CASSHGTGRRAFF
TRBV15	NA	TRBJ1-2	TRBD1	TGTGCCACCAGTCTCCGACAGGGTGGCTACACCTTC	CATSLRQGGYTF
TRBV19	NA	TRBJ2-4	NA	TGTGCCAGTAGCCGGAGCAGTGAAAACATTCAGTACTTC	CASSRSSENIQYF
TRBV7-3	NA	TRBJ1-3	TRBD1	TGTGCCAGCAGCTTCGTGGGCTTTAGGACAGGCAGTTCTGGAAACACCATATATTTT	CASSFVGFRTGSSGNTIYF
TRBV10-2	once	TRBJ2-7	TRBD2	TGCGCCAGCAGTGAGTCCAGCGGGACTTACCGGGAGCAGTACTTC	CASSESSGTYREQYF
TRBV7-8	NA	TRBJ2-5	TRBD2	TGTGCCAGCAGCATAGCGGCTAGCGGGGACCAAGAGGCCCAGTACTTC	CASSIAASGDQEAQYF
TRBV5-1	NA	TRBJ1-3	NA	TGCGCCAGCAGCTTAGGTCTCGGACAGCTTCATGGGGGAAACACCATATATTTT	CASSLGLGQLHGGNTIYF
TRBV4-2	NA	TRBJ2-1	TRBD2	TGTGCCAGCAGCCTTGGACTAGCAAATGAGCAGTTCTTC	CASSLGLANEQFF
TRBV30	NA	TRBJ1-3	TRBD1	TGTGCCTGGAGTAAAGGTGACAGGGTTAGAAACACCATATATTTT	CAWSKGDRVRNTIYF
TRBV3-1/TRBV3-2	NA	TRBJ2-2	TRBD2	TGTGCCAGCAGCCAAGATTGGGGGACTAGCGGGAGGTTGGGCACCGGGGAGCTGTTTTTT	CASSQDWGTSGRLGTGELFF
TRBV19	few	TRBJ1-3	NA	TGTGCCAGTAGTATCAACAGGGTTCCGGGAAACACCATATATTTT	CASSINRVPGNTIYF
TRBV5-1	once	TRBJ2-1	TRBD1	TGCGCCTCCTCGAGGGACAGGGGGCCGGATGAGCAGTTCTTC	CASSRDRGPDEQFF
TRBV7-9	few	TRBJ2-5	NA	TGTGCCAGCAGCTTAAGGGGGGGGCTCCAAGAGACCCAGTACTTC	CASSLRGGLQETQYF
TRBV3-1/TRBV3-2	NA	TRBJ2-3	NA	TGTGCCAGCAGCCTAACAGATACGCAGTATTTT	CASSLTDTQYF
TRBV2	NA	TRBJ1-5	NA	TGTGCCAGCAGTGAAGATGGAGGCAACCAGCCCCAGCATTTT	CASSEDGGNQPQHF
TRBV20-1	NA	TRBJ1-1	NA	TGCAGTGCTAGTGACCAAAGGAAGGGAGGTACTGAAGCTTTCTTT	CSASDQRKGGTEAFF
TRBV9	NA	TRBJ2-7	NA	TGTGCCAGCAGCGTCTCGGGACTCCCCTACGAGCAGTACTTC	CASSVSGLPYEQYF
TRBV4-3	NA	TRBJ1-2	NA	TGCGCCAGCAGCCCCGATAGGTGGGAGGTCTATGGCTACACCTTC	CASSPDRWEVYGYTF
TRBV7-9	NA	TRBJ1-3	NA	TGTGCCAGCAGCCCTACGGGAATCATACGCGGGGCCACCATATATTTT	CASSPTGIIRGATIYF
TRBV3-1/TRBV3-2	NA	TRBJ1-6	TRBD1	TGTGCCAGCAGCCAAGGAAGGGACAGGGGCTCCTATAATTCACCCCTCCACTTT	CASSQGRDRGSYNSPLHF